Shown below are 23 T cell receptor beta chains from a single sample sequenced in a study of blood T cells in healthy people across ages. Through a sample-barcoded 5' primer and a J-beta primer mix, a second PCR was run for roughly 6 to 11 cycles. TCRdb fed the 5' RACE reads into MiXCR, producing one record per CDR3 protein. The sample lists 600,000 or so distinct CDR3 sequences; 40% to 55% were seen once. Sample: blood. The receptors here all came from an elderly man in good health.

This clonotype was detected a few times. This chain links TRBV9 with TRBJ2-1; 7 nucleotides line up with TRBD2. This CDR3 has 14 amino acids. The germline gives CDR1 SGDLS, CDR2 YYNGEE. V lost 4 bases to trimming and J lost 5 bases; unmatched junction nucleotides: 6. The CDR3 nucleotides are TGTGCCAGCAGCTTTACTAGCGAGAACAATGAGCAGTTCTTC. The encoded protein is CASSFTSENNEQFF.

In its sample, this clonotype was seen a few times. The chain links TRBV5-1 to TRBJ2-1, with 7 bases lining up with TRBD2. Germline CDR1 is SGHRS and CDR2 is YFSETQ. The CDR3 is 15 amino acids. Trimming removed 4 bases from V and 2 bases from J; junction bases left unmatched: 6. The CDR3 loop is CASSDGGFTYNEQFF. The CDR3 nucleotides read TGCGCCAGCAGCGACGGGGGGTTCACCTACAATGAGCAGTTCTTC.

Written as DNA, the CDR3 is TGTGCCAGCAGACCGGGAGGGCCATCGGGAGATACGCAGTATTTT. Protein product: CASRPGGPSGDTQYF. The chain couples TRBV7-2 to TRBJ2-3; 8 positions match TRBD2. CDR3 length: 15 amino acids. V was pared by 6 bases and J by 5 bases, with 10 bases of the junction left unmatched. The germline V gene has CDR1 SGHTA and CDR2 FQGNSA.

V usage is TRBV29-1 and J usage is TRBJ2-1; 9 bases agree with TRBD2. The germline gives CDR1 SQVTM, CDR2 ANQGSEA. Trimming at V came to 5 bases and at J to 6 bases, leaving 8 bases not matched to a gene. The CDR3 is made up of 14 amino acids. The CDR3, as DNA: TGCAGCGTTCCACCGAGGACTAGCGTCAATGAGCAGTTCTTC. Its translation is CSVPPRTSVNEQFF.

The V call is TRBV4-3, the J call TRBJ2-1; 14 nucleotides align to TRBD2. CDR3 length: 15 amino acids. Germline CDR1 is LGHNA and CDR2 is YSLEER. V lost 6 bases to trimming and J lost 10 bases; unmatched junction nucleotides: 8. CDR3 DNA sequence: TGCGCCAGCAGGGTGGGGACTAGCGGGGGCCACGAGCAGTTCTTC. It is translated as CASRVGTSGGHEQFF.

This clonotype was detected a few times. This chain links TRBV9 with TRBJ1-2, with 8 positions matching TRBD1. Germline V gives CDR1 SGDLS, CDR2 YYNGEE. The CDR3 has 15 amino acids. Unmatched junction bases numbered 5, after V lost 3 bases and J lost 1 base. The CDR3, as DNA: TGTGCCAGCAGCGATGACAGGGGAAGTAACTATGGCTACACCTTC. Encoded protein: CASSDDRGSNYGYTF.

The rearrangement links TRBV20-1 to TRBJ2-5; TRBD2 aligns across 10 bases. The CDR3 sequence is 15 residues long. J was trimmed by 3 bases and V by 0 bases; bases with no gene match: 4. CDR1 is DFQATT and CDR2 is SNEGSKA in the germline V gene (reference sequence). CDR3 bases: TGCAGTGCTAGAGATCCCACTAGCGGGGAAGAGACCCAGTACTTC. Amino acids: CSARDPTSGEETQYF.

This clonotype appeared a single time. The genes are TRBV20-1 and TRBJ2-1; 7 positions agree with TRBD1. The DNA end lines up better with TRBJ2-7; the J call may be wrong. CDR3 length: 14 residues. The V gene's germline CDR1 is DFQATT and CDR2 SNEGSKA (reference sequence). The CDR3 here is CSARDRGSYNEQYF. The CDR3 DNA is TGCAGTGCTAGAGACAGGGGGTCCTACAATGAGCAGTACTTC.

This clonotype showed up just a few times. V is TRBV7-2 and J is TRBJ2-1; a weak D match, TRBD2 (6 bases). The germline V gene has CDR1 SGHTA and CDR2 FQGNSA. The CDR3 has 13 amino acids. V shed 8 bases and J shed 3 bases, with 11 bases lying between them. CDR3 sequence reads: CASGTPNYNEQFF. The CDR3, as DNA: TGTGCCAGCGGGACTCCTAACTACAATGAGCAGTTCTTC.

The CDR3 protein is CAISRWAEQYNEQFF. CDR3 in DNA: TGTGCCATCAGTCGGTGGGCTGAGCAATACAATGAGCAGTTCTTC. The V call is TRBV10-3, the J call TRBJ2-1; unclear D gene. The CDR3 is 15 amino acids. Trimming stripped 5 bases from V and 4 bases from J, with 15 bases between. Germline values: CDR1 ENHRY, CDR2 SYGVKD.

The chain uses TRBV10-3 and TRBJ1-5, with D possibly matching TRBD1 (5 bases). V was clipped by 10 bases and J by 4 bases, with 17 bases between them. The germline CDR1 and CDR2 sequences are ENHRY and SYGVKD. The CDR3 sequence is 14 residues long. The CDR3 region has the DNA TGTGCCAATTTCCGGGACGGGGAAAATCAGCCCCAGCATTTT. It translates to CANFRDGENQPQHF.

The chain couples TRBV4-3 to TRBJ1-2, with 11 bases lining up with TRBD1. Germline V gives CDR1 LGHNA, CDR2 YSLEER. V gave up 3 bases and J gave up 9 bases; unmatched junction bases: 3. The CDR3 is made up of 13 amino acids. The CDR3 nucleotides are TGCGCCAGCAGCCACGGACAGGGGGCTAGCTACACCTTC. The encoded protein is CASSHGQGASYTF.

This clonotype was observed a few times. The genes are TRBV14 and TRBJ2-7; TRBD2 is a possible D gene (5 bases). The J call may be mistaken, given a closer DNA end match to TRBJ2-5. From germline, CDR1 is SGHDN and CDR2 FVKESK. The CDR3 is 15 residues long. The CDR3 bases are TGTGCCAGCAGCCAAGATAAAGGCGGGTTTGAGACCCAGTACTTC. This translates into CASSQDKGGFETQYF.

In this sample, this clonotype turned up a few times. The chain is built from TRBV6-5 and TRBJ2-3; maybe TRBD1 (5 bases). V dropped 0 bases and J dropped 4 bases, with 11 bases sitting between them. From germline, CDR1 is MNHEY and CDR2 SVGAGI. This CDR3 region has 15 residues. This CDR3 is CASSYSYGAPDTQYF. CDR3 in DNA: TGTGCCAGCAGTTACTCGTATGGGGCCCCAGATACGCAGTATTTT.

There are a few counts of this clonotype. This chain connects TRBV4-3 to TRBJ1-6; TRBD1 aligns across 9 bases. Germline CDR1 and CDR2: LGHNA and YSLEER. The V gene end was trimmed by 1 base and the J gene end by 8 bases; junction bases not matched to a gene: 6. The CDR3 contains 16 residues. The CDR3: CASSQGRDRVDSPLHF. In DNA, the CDR3 is TGCGCCAGCAGCCAAGGCCGGGACAGGGTTGATTCACCCCTCCACTTT.

The V call is TRBV4-2, the J call TRBJ2-4, with a weak D call TRBD2 (6 bases). The J call could be wrong; TRBJ2-7 is a better fit for the DNA end. The CDR3 has 14 residues. Germline V lookup: CDR1 LGHNA, CDR2 YNFKEQ. The CDR3 DNA sequence: TGTGCCAGCAGCCAACAACCGGGACTTTACGAGCAGTACTTC. It yields the protein CASSQQPGLYEQYF.

V is TRBV20-1 and J is TRBJ2-3; TRBD2 agrees at 12 bases. Germline lookup yields CDR1 DFQATT and CDR2 SNEGSKA (reference sequence). There are 15 residues in the CDR3. Unmatched junction bases numbered 6, after V lost 6 bases and J lost 2 bases. CDR3 DNA sequence: TGCAGTGCCACGGGACTAGCGGGCCACACAGATACGCAGTATTTT. Its protein product is CSATGLAGHTDTQYF.

Regarding this clonotype: The junction departs from germline at one end; a sequencing error may be responsible. The chain links TRBV7-2 to TRBJ2-5; D unclear. This CDR3 has 16 residues. In germline, CDR1 is SGHTA, CDR2 FQGNSA. CDR3 loop: CASSLRRLLGSESQYF. In DNA, the CDR3 is TGTGCCAGCAGCTTACGCCGGCTCCTGGGGTCAGAGTCCCAGTACTTC.

In its sample, this clonotype was seen once. This chain uses TRBV6-2 or TRBV6-3 with TRBJ2-5; D is possibly TRBD1 (5 bases). The germline V gene encodes CDR1 MNHEY and CDR2 SVGEGT. This CDR3 contains 12 residues. V shed 2 bases and J shed 11 bases, with 12 bases lying between them. The CDR3 protein is CASSYLETAQYF. The CDR3 DNA follows: TGTGCCAGCAGTTACCTTGAGACAGCACAGTACTTC.

The chain employs TRBV4-3 and TRBJ2-1; 8 bases agree with TRBD1. Germline V gene data show CDR1 as LGHNA and CDR2 as YSLEER. The ends lost 4 bases at V and 9 bases at J; junction bases unmatched: 8. CDR3 length: 14 amino acids. The CDR3 protein is CASSRQTGEGEQFF. The CDR3 DNA sequence: TGCGCCAGCAGCCGACAGACAGGGGAAGGTGAGCAGTTCTTC.

This sequence joins TRBV4-2 and TRBJ1-2; D might be TRBD1 (6 bases). Between the trimmed V and J ends, which lost 4 bases and 4 bases, there was a span of 16 bases. The length of the CDR3 is 15 residues. Looked up from germline, CDR1 is LGHNA and CDR2 is YNFKEQ. CDR3 nucleotide sequence: TGTGCCAGCAGCCTTGATAGGACAGACTTCTATGGCTACACCTTC. It translates to CASSLDRTDFYGYTF.

The chain combines TRBV7-9 with TRBJ1-4; unclear D gene. This CDR3 is built from 14 residues. The germline CDR1 and CDR2 sequences are SEHNR and FQNEAQ (reference sequence). V was cut by 5 bases and J by 8 bases, with 15 bases left in between. This chain's CDR3 is CASSEFEEAEKLFF. In nucleotides, the CDR3 is TGTGCCAGCAGCGAGTTCGAAGAAGCGGAAAAACTGTTTTTT.

About this clonotype itself: A junction boundary mismatches the germline segment, possibly from a read error. The chain carries TRBV6-6 and TRBJ2-1; D assignment may be TRBD1 or TRBD2 (5 bases each). The CDR3 length is 16 residues. In germline, CDR1 is MNHNY, CDR2 SVGAGI (reference sequence). The CDR3 loop reads CPSSFGGAGSYNERFF. CDR3 sequence (DNA): TGTCCCAGCAGTTTTGGGGGAGCTGGGAGCTACAATGAGCGGTTCTTC.